The 13 T cell receptor beta chains below all came from one sample that was sequenced in a study of blood T cell repertoires in COVID-19. The protocol was immunoSEQ multiplex PCR, while the TCRdb copy is restricted to in-frame clones and leaves out a portion. The sample carries about 200,000 clones, approximately 88% recorded once. Input material: peripheral blood. The receptors come from a man in his forties with acute or convalescent COVID-19.

This clone was counted only a few times. The genes are TRBV4-2 and TRBJ2-7; D is perhaps TRBD1 (6 bases). CDR3 length: 14 residues. Germline V CDR1 and CDR2: LGHNA, YNFKEQ. Trimming removed 5 bases from V and 2 bases from J, with 13 bases in between. The CDR3, as DNA: TGTGCCAGCAGCTTCCGACAGGCCCCCTACGAGCAGTACTTC. Amino acid sequence: CASSFRQAPYEQYF.

The chain is built from TRBV18 and TRBJ1-2; TRBD1 agrees at 7 bases. Trimming cost V 0 bases and J 3 bases; bases outside gene matches: 4. CDR1 and CDR2 from the germline V gene are KGHSH and LQKENI. There are 15 residues in the CDR3. DNA for the CDR3: TGTGCCAGCTCACCACCAGGGGGCGCGGACTATGGCTACACCTTC. Translated, it gives CASSPPGGADYGYTF.

The V and J genes are TRBV11-2 and TRBJ1-4; no reliable D call. The CDR3 consists of 17 residues. Germline V gene sequence: CDR1 SGHAT, CDR2 FQNNGV. V lost 1 base to trimming and J lost 6 bases, with 18 bases between them. CDR3 coding DNA: TGTGCCAGCAGCTTAGGCCCGCCTAGCGGGCTTGATGAAAAACTGTTTTTT. Protein sequence: CASSLGPPSGLDEKLFF.

The chain combines TRBV5-8 with TRBJ1-4, with D possibly matching TRBD1 (6 bases). Germline V gene data show CDR1 as SGHTS and CDR2 as YDEGEE. The CDR3 is 17 residues long. Trimming stripped 2 bases from V and 4 bases from J, with 18 bases between. CDR3 sequence (DNA): TGTGCCAGCAGCTTTGGGGACACCCTCTTTTATAATGAAAAACTGTTTTTT. Translating gives CASSFGDTLFYNEKLFF.

J is TRBJ1-3 and V is TRBV7-6, with TRBD1 matching 7 bases. Trimming at V came to 5 bases and at J to 2 bases, leaving 9 bases not matched to a gene. Germline V CDR1 and CDR2: SGHVS, FNYEAQ. The CDR3 extends over 16 amino acids. CDR3: CASSKQYRGAGNTIYF. The CDR3 DNA reads TGTGCCAGCAGCAAGCAATACAGGGGAGCTGGAAACACCATATATTTT.

The chain uses TRBV7-3 and TRBJ2-1, with a possible D match to TRBD1 (6 bases). Trimming took off 5 bases at V and 7 bases at J, with 12 bases between the two ends. The CDR3 is 13 amino acids. Germline V gives CDR1 SGHTA, CDR2 FQGTGA. The CDR3 region has the DNA TGTGCCAGCAGCAAAAACCAGGGGAATGAGCAGTTCTTC. Its translation: CASSKNQGNEQFF.

Only one count was recorded for this clone. The chain links TRBV6-1 to TRBJ1-5; 9 bases are a match to TRBD1. Germline lookup yields CDR1 MNHNS and CDR2 SASEGT. The CDR3 runs to 16 residues. V lost 4 bases to trimming and J lost 4 bases; unmatched junction nucleotides: 8. CDR3 loop: CASSGWKGQGNQPQHF. The CDR3 nucleotides are TGTGCCAGCAGTGGCTGGAAGGGACAGGGTAATCAGCCCCAGCATTTT.

The rearrangement links TRBV5-4 to TRBJ1-2, with TRBD1 as a possible D gene (5 bases). There are 14 residues in the CDR3. The V end lost 0 bases, the J end lost 7 bases, and 13 bases lay between the germline ends. The germline V gene encodes CDR1 SGHNT and CDR2 YYREEE (reference sequence). The CDR3: CASSLAGGYGGYTF. Written as DNA, the CDR3 is TGTGCCAGCAGCTTGGCCGGGGGGTATGGTGGCTACACCTTC.

The V call is TRBV5-1, the J call TRBJ2-2; D is ambiguous. Germline V gives CDR1 SGHRS, CDR2 YFSETQ. Trimming shortened V by 5 bases and J by 4 bases, and 12 bases separated the two germline ends. This CDR3 comprises 14 residues. The CDR3 DNA reads TGCGCCAGCAGTCATCAAGTCGGCACCGGGGAGCTGTTTTTT. Protein: CASSHQVGTGELFF.

V usage is TRBV5-4 and J usage is TRBJ1-3; D gene unclear. The germline gives CDR1 SGHNT, CDR2 YYREEE (reference sequence). The CDR3 is 13 amino acids. Trimming pared 0 bases from V and 4 bases from J, leaving 5 bases between. The CDR3 is CASSLAGGNTIYF. CDR3 nucleotides: TGTGCCAGCAGCTTGGCGGGGGGAAACACCATATATTTT.

The genes are TRBV6-5 and TRBJ2-2; D gene uncertain. Germline-derived CDR1 and CDR2 are MNHEY and SVGAGI. V lost 4 bases and J 6 bases, leaving 18 bases between the germline ends. CDR3 length equals 16 residues. CDR3 sequence (DNA): TGTGCCAGCAGTTTAGCTCGAGGAGCCGGAGCCGGGGAGCTGTTTTTT. This encodes CASSLARGAGAGELFF.

This clone was seen only once. This sequence joins TRBV6-5 and TRBJ1-2, with 7 bases lining up with TRBD1. Losses at the gene ends were 9 bases for V and 2 bases for J; bases not matched to a gene: 6. The CDR3 totals 13 residues. Germline lookup yields CDR1 MNHEY and CDR2 SVGAGI. In DNA form, the CDR3 reads TGTGCCAGTTTCCGGGACAGAAACTATGGCTACACCTTC. Translated, it gives CASFRDRNYGYTF.

This rearrangement joins TRBV25-1 to TRBJ1-2; 7 bases match TRBD1. The J segment lost 2 bases and the V segment lost 8 bases, leaving 14 bases of the junction unmatched. Germline lookup yields CDR1 MGHDK and CDR2 SYGVNS. CDR3 length equals 16 residues. The CDR3 loop reads CASSPDFPGGNYGYTF. The CDR3 DNA reads TGTGCCAGCTCCCCAGATTTCCCAGGGGGGAACTATGGCTACACCTTC.